The source of this T cell receptor (beta chain) is a study of blood T cell repertoires in COVID-19. Looking at the study overall: Acute-phase and convalescent COVID-19 samples originated in the United States, Italy and Spain. The analysed material was cDNA or gDNA that came from T cells, B-cell-depleted T cells, or PBMCs.

This CDR3 is built from 16 residues. Germline V lookup: CDR1 SNHLY, CDR2 FYNNEI. V shed 4 bases and J 1 base; nucleotides not matched to a gene: 5. Original analysis: How many nucleated cells were present was estimated from reference gene primer amplification. Profiled with immunoSEQ multiplex PCR; TCRdb holds only in-frame clones, not every one. D and trimming were read from the DNA, whereas the V and J calls and clone size are those reported in that table. The table shows roughly 87,000 clones, with more than 75% occurring only once. This receptor was identified in a middle-aged man with active COVID-19. The chain recombines TRBV2 with TRBJ2-3; 10 positions match TRBD2. Sample: peripheral blood. CDR3 nucleotides: TGTGCCAGCAGTGGGGTCAGCGGGAGGGGCACAGATACGCAGTATTTT. Residues: CASSGVSGRGTDTQYF.